Listed below are T cell receptor beta chains from one sample, sequenced in a study of monozygotic twins with inflammatory bowel disease. TCRdb reanalyzed the 5' RACE reads and collapses them to one entry per CDR3 protein, without DNA. This table holds 350,000 to 500,000 distinct CDR3 sequences. The material sequenced was blood. These receptor sequences come from a human donor with ulcerative colitis or Crohn's disease, or a healthy co-twin of an affected twin (not recorded which). The CDR3 runs from the conserved cysteine through the conserved F or W. Each record gives: J gene, V gene, CDR3 protein.

>TRBJ2-3|TRBV6-1
CASRGGFERPTDTQYF
>TRBJ2-6|TRBV18
CASSPQRLSGANVLTF
>TRBJ1-2|TRBV7-8
CASSPGRGNLYGYTF
>TRBJ2-5|TRBV7-9
CASSLRLDQETQYF
>TRBJ2-2|TRBV7-2
CASSLGGLGELFF
>TRBJ1-1|TRBV7-2
CASSATYDGAGLEAFF
>TRBJ1-6|TRBV5-4
CASSPGRNYNSPLHF
>TRBJ1-1|TRBV29-1
CSVEAGINEAFF
>TRBJ2-3|TRBV7-2
CASSLDSWDTQYF
>TRBJ2-1|TRBV7-9
CASSGQGRGVYEQFF
>TRBJ2-1|TRBV5-1
CASSWAGTLGDEQFF
>TRBJ2-7|TRBV2
CASSERQGGSYEQYF
>TRBJ2-1|TRBV19
CASRDGPREQFF
>TRBJ1-2|TRBV12-3/TRBV12-4
CASSLTDVYGYTF
>TRBJ1-1|TRBV7-2
CASSLASGRAFF
>TRBJ1-4|TRBV5-1
CASSFIGSANEKLFF
>TRBJ2-7|TRBV5-1
CASSLGRERVLYEQYF
>TRBJ2-2|TRBV23-1
CASSQRAGQANTGELFF
>TRBJ2-1|TRBV5-1
CASSEGQGYNEQFF
>TRBJ1-2|TRBV12-3/TRBV12-4
CASSLKTGGPYYGYTF
>TRBJ1-2|TRBV5-1
CASSQGPLYGYTF
>TRBJ1-3|TRBV5-1
CASSSGQGRYGNTIYF
>TRBJ1-4|TRBV5-1
CASREDGASGEKLFF
>TRBJ1-1|TRBV5-1
CASSLATSGMNTEAFF
>TRBJ1-1|TRBV5-1
CASSSDRGNTEAFF
>TRBJ2-7|TRBV5-4
CASSLVGMDEQYF
>TRBJ2-3|TRBV5-5
CASSPGQASTDTQYF
>TRBJ1-4|TRBV7-2
CASSLGGQVEKLFF
>TRBJ2-2|TRBV27
CASSWSRNTGELFF
>TRBJ2-2|TRBV6-5
CASSYRGGGGGTGELFF
>TRBJ2-5|TRBV4-1
CASSPLTGPETQYF
>TRBJ2-6|TRBV15
CATSRDGEGLGANVLTF
>TRBJ1-2|TRBV29-1
CSVEDLGLYTF
>TRBJ2-1|TRBV20-1
CSAAGTGILSSYNEQFF
>TRBJ2-2|TRBV5-6
CASSSGADRDGELFF
>TRBJ2-3|TRBV9
CASSDNVGYTDTQYF
>TRBJ2-6|TRBV14
CASSQSFGANVLTF
>TRBJ2-7|TRBV5-1
CASSLVSGSSYEQYF
>TRBJ1-4|TRBV4-2
CASSQEGAGNEKLFF
>TRBJ1-4|TRBV10-3
CAISEVIGEKLFF
>TRBJ2-7|TRBV18
CASSPPTVGNREQYF
>TRBJ2-1|TRBV6-1
CASRTSGGNEQFF
>TRBJ2-2|TRBV4-3
CASSRSGTGSNTGELFF
>TRBJ2-5|TRBV5-1
CASSPGTPRETQYF
>TRBJ2-7|TRBV28
CASSPAGGATSEQYF
>TRBJ2-3|TRBV28
CASSLTLAGDTQYF
>TRBJ2-7|TRBV9
CASSRTESYEQYF
>TRBJ1-1|TRBV6-5
CASSYTGQNTEAFF
>TRBJ2-2|TRBV19
CASTPRVTGELFF
>TRBJ2-5|TRBV20-1
CSAREGLAGLREETQYF
>TRBJ2-4|TRBV7-2
CASSFGQGGVSKNIQYF
>TRBJ2-1|TRBV9
CASSGSGSAYNEQFF
>TRBJ1-2|TRBV5-1
CASSPSPGSPYTF
>TRBJ2-2|TRBV19
CASSRESLRNTGELFF
>TRBJ2-1|TRBV12-3/TRBV12-4
CASAGQGYEQFF